This is a list of T cell receptor beta chains from one sample in a study of control samples from healthy donors and cancer patients. Repertoires were generated with immunoSEQ multiplex PCR, while TCRdb's copy carries only in-frame clones and drops some. The sample has 95,000 to 100,000 clones, roughly 89% seen once. Source material: blood. The receptors here all came from a man aged 25 to 40 in good health. Both conserved end residues are part of each CDR3. The D gene is left open where the match is weak. Expanded clones are given a class, and other clones once, few, many or no size at all.

>.|TRBV5-1|.|TRBJ2-5
TGCGCCAGCAGCTTGGGGGCGGCAGAAGAGACCCAGTACTTC
CASSLGAAEETQYF
>.|TRBV5-4|.|TRBJ2-5
TGTGCCAGCAGCTTAATAAAAAACCAAGAGACCCAGTACTTC
CASSLIKNQETQYF
>.|TRBV5-1|.|TRBJ2-5
TGCGCCAGCAGCTTATCGTCCAGCGGAGAGACCCAGTACTTC
CASSLSSSGETQYF
>.|TRBV30|.|TRBJ2-2
TGTGCCTGGAGTGCTCCCGGGCGGGCCCTCACCGGGGAGCTGTTTTTT
CAWSAPGRALTGELFF
>.|TRBV24-1|TRBD1|TRBJ2-7
TGTGCCACAAGAGCAGGGACAGGGAGTGACGAGCAGTACTTC
CATRAGTGSDEQYF
>.|TRBV28|.|TRBJ1-5
TGTGCCAGCAGCTCAGGGGTGGGCAATCAGCCCCAGCATTTT
CASSSGVGNQPQHF
>.|TRBV6-2/TRBV6-3|TRBD1|TRBJ2-1
TGTGCCAGCAGTTACCCTGGGACAGACAATGAGCAGTTCTTC
CASSYPGTDNEQFF
>.|TRBV5-1|.|TRBJ2-5
TGCGCCAGCAGCGGGCTCGGGCAAGAGACCCAGTACTTC
CASSGLGQETQYF
>.|TRBV11-2|TRBD2|TRBJ2-7
TGTGCCAGCAGCTCCACTAGCGGGAGCTACGAGCAGTACTTC
CASSSTSGSYEQYF
>.|TRBV4-3|TRBD1|TRBJ2-7
TGCGCCAGCAGCCAAGGTTACTCCGGGACAGGGGTATGGGAGCAGTACTTC
CASSQGYSGTGVWEQYF
>.|TRBV6-6|.|TRBJ2-4
TGTGCCAGCAGTCCACAGGGTGCTGGGGTCAAAAACATTCAGTACTTC
CASSPQGAGVKNIQYF
>.|TRBV5-6|.|TRBJ2-2
TGTGCCAGCAGCTTTAGTGCCGGGGAGCTGTTTTTT
CASSFSAGELFF
>.|TRBV5-1|.|TRBJ2-1
TGCGCCAGCAGCCCTGTCCGGGTAGTGTCCTACAATGAGCAGTTCTTC
CASSPVRVVSYNEQFF
>.|TRBV7-3|.|TRBJ1-1
TGTGCCAGCAGCCTCTCTTTTAGCACTGAAGCTTTCTTT
CASSLSFSTEAFF
>once|TRBV18|TRBD1|TRBJ1-5
TGTGCCAGTCGCGACAGGGCAAGCAATCAGCCCCAGCATTTT
CASRDRASNQPQHF
>.|TRBV30|.|TRBJ1-3
TGTGCCTGGAAACGATTAAAGACGTCTGGAAACACCATATATTTT
CAWKRLKTSGNTIYF
>.|TRBV6-2/TRBV6-3|.|TRBJ2-6
TGTGCCAGCAGTATGTACTCTGGGGCCAACGTCCTGACTTTC
CASSMYSGANVLTF
>once|TRBV19|TRBD1|TRBJ2-6
TGTGCCAGTAGTATAGATGGACCGGGACAGGGGTACGGGGCCAACGTCCTGACTTTC
CASSIDGPGQGYGANVLTF
>few|TRBV24-1|TRBD2|TRBJ2-1
TGTGCCACCAGTGAGAGACTAGCGGGAGGGCGGTTCTTC
CATSERLAGGRFF
>.|TRBV7-9|TRBD1|TRBJ1-6
TGTGCCAGCAGTCAAACAGGGGCTACCTCTTCACCCCTCCACTTT
CASSQTGATSSPLHF
>.|TRBV5-8|TRBD1|TRBJ1-2
TGTGCCAGCAGCTCGGACAGGGGGCAGGGCTATGGCTACACCTTC
CASSSDRGQGYGYTF
>.|TRBV19|TRBD1|TRBJ1-6
TGTGCCAGTAGGGGGACAGCCGACTCCTATAATTCACCCCTCCACTTT
CASRGTADSYNSPLHF
>.|TRBV6-2/TRBV6-3|TRBD1|TRBJ1-5
TGTGCCAGCAGTCCGGGACAGGTCGGAAAAAGCAATCAGCCCCAGCATTTT
CASSPGQVGKSNQPQHF
>.|TRBV7-9|.|TRBJ2-5
TGTGCCAGCAGCTTATCCCTAGGCCGGGAGACCCAGTACTTC
CASSLSLGRETQYF
>.|TRBV4-3|TRBD2|TRBJ2-3
TGCGCCAGCAGCCAAGATAGATTTGCTAGCGGCTACACAGATACGCAGTATTTT
CASSQDRFASGYTDTQYF
>.|TRBV29-1|.|TRBJ2-1
TGCAGCGTCCGAGCTACGGACCCTAATGAGCAGTTCTTC
CSVRATDPNEQFF
>.|TRBV24-1|.|TRBJ1-6
TGTGCCACCAGTGGACGGGGCTCTAATTCACCCCTCCACTTT
CATSGRGSNSPLHF